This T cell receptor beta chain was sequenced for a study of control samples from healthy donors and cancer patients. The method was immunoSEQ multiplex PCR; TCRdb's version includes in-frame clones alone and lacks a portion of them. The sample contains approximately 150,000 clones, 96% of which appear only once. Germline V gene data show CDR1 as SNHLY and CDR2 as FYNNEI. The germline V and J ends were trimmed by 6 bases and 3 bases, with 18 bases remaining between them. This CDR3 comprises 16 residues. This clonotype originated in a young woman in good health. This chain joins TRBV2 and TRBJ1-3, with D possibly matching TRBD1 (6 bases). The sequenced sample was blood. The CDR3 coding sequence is TGTGCCAGCAGCCGAGGGGGGGCTGTGGGTGGAAACACCATATATTTT. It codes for CASSRGGAVGGNTIYF.